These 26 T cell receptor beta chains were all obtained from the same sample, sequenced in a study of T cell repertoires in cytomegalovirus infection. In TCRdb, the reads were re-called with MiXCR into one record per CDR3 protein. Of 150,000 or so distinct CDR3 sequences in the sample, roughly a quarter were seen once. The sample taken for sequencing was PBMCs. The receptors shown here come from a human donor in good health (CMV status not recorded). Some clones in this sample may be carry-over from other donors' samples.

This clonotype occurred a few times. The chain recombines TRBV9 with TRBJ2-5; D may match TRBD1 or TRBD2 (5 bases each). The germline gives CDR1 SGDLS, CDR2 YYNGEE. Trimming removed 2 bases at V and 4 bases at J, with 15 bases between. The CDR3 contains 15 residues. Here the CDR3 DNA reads TGTGCCAGCAGCGTCCTGAGAGGGGAAGGAGAGACCCAGTACTTC. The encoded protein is CASSVLRGEGETQYF.

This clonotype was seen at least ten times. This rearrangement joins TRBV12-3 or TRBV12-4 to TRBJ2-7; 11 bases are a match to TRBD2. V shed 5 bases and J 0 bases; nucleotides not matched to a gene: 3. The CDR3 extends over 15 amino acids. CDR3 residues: CASSKLAGASYEQYF. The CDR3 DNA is TGTGCCAGCAGTAAACTAGCGGGGGCCTCCTACGAGCAGTACTTC.

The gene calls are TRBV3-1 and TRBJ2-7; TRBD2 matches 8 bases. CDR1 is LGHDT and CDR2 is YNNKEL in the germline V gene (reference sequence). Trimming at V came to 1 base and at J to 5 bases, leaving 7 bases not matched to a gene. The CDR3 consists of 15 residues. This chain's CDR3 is CASSQVSGGPDEQYF. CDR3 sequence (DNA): TGTGCCAGCAGCCAAGTATCGGGAGGGCCCGACGAGCAGTACTTC.

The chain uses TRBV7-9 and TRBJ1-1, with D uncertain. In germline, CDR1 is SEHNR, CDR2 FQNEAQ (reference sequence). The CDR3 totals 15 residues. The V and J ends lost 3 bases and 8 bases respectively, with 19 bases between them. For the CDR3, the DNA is TGTGCCAGCAGCTTTCAAAGGATGGGAATTCGGGAAGCTTTCTTT. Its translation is CASSFQRMGIREAFF.

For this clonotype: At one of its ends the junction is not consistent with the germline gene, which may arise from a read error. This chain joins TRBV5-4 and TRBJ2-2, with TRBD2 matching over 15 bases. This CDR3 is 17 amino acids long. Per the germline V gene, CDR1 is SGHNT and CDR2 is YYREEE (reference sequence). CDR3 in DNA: TGTGCCAGCAGCTTGCCGGGACTAGCGGGGGGATCCGGGGAGCTGCTTTTT. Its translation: CASSLPGLAGGSGELLF.

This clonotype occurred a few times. The CDR3 DNA follows: TGTGCCAGCAGTCCCGGGGGTCCAGGGGGCCTATGGGACACTGAAGCTTTCTTT. Translated, it gives CASSPGGPGGLWDTEAFF. The rearrangement joins TRBV27 to TRBJ1-1; 8 bases fit TRBD1. The CDR3 is 18 amino acids. Germline assignment: CDR1 MNHEY and CDR2 SMNVEV (reference sequence). J was trimmed by 3 bases and V by 5 bases; bases with no gene match: 17.

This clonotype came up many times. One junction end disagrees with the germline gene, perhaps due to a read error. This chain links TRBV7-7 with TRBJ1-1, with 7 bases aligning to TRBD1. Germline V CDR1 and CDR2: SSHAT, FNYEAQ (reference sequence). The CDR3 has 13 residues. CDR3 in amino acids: CASSLTGSREAFF. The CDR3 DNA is TGTGCTAGCAGCTTGACAGGGTCCCGTGAAGCTTTCTTT.

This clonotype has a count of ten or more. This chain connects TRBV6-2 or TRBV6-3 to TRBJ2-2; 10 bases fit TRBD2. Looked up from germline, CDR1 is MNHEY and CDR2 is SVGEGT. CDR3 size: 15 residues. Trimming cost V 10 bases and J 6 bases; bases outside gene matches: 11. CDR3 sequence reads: CATTPSGRAAGELFF. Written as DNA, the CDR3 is TGTGCCACTACCCCCAGCGGGAGGGCCGCCGGGGAGCTGTTTTTT.

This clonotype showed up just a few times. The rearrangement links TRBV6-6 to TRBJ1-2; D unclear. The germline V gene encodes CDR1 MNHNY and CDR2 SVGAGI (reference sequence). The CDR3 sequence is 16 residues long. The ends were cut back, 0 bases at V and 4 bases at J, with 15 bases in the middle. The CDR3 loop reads CASSYSPGIPLYGYTF. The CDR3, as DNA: TGTGCCAGCAGTTACTCGCCGGGAATCCCCCTCTATGGCTACACCTTC.

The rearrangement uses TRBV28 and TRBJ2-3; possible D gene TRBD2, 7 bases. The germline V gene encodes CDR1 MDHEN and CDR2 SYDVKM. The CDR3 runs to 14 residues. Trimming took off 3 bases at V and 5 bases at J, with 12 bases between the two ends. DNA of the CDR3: TGTGCCAGCAGTTTTGGCGGGGGACAAGATACGCAGTATTTT. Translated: CASSFGGGQDTQYF. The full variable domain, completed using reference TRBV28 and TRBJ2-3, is DVKVTQSSRYLVKRTGEKVFLECVQDMDHENMFWYRQDPGLGLRLIYFSYDVKMKEKGDIPEGYSVSREKKERFSLILESASTNQTSMYLCASSFGGGQDTQYFGPGTRLTVL.

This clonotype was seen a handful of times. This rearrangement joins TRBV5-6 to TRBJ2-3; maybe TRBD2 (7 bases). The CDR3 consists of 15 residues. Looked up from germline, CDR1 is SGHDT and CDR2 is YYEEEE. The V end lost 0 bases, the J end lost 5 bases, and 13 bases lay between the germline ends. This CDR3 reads CASSLGAGAGDTQYF. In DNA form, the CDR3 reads TGTGCCAGCAGCTTGGGTGCGGGGGCGGGAGATACGCAGTATTTT.

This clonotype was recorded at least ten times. The CDR3 sequence: CASSRIAGGSTDTQYF. CDR3 bases: TGTGCCAGCAGCCGAATAGCGGGGGGAAGCACAGATACGCAGTATTTT. The rearrangement links TRBV7-6 to TRBJ2-3; TRBD2 matches at 10 bases. J was trimmed by 0 bases and V by 5 bases; bases with no gene match: 5. Germline V gene data show CDR1 as SGHVS and CDR2 as FNYEAQ. The CDR3 sequence is 16 residues long.

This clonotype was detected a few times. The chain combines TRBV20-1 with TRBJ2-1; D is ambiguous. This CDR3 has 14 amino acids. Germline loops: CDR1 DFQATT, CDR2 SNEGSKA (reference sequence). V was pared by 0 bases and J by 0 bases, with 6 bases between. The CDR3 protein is CSARELLSYNEQFF. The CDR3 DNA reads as TGCAGTGCTAGAGAGCTTCTCTCCTACAATGAGCAGTTCTTC.

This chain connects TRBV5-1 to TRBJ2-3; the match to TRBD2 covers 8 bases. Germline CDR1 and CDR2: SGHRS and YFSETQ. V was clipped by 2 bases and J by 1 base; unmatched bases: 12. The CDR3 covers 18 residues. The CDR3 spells CASSFGVGGRRGTDTQYF. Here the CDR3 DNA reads TGCGCCAGCAGCTTCGGCGTCGGCGGGAGGAGAGGCACAGATACGCAGTATTTT.

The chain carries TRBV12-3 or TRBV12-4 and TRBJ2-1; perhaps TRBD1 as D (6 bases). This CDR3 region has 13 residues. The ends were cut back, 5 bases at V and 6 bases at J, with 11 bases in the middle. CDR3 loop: CASSIRGGNEQFF. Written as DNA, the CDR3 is TGTGCCAGCAGTATCAGAGGGGGCAATGAGCAGTTCTTC.

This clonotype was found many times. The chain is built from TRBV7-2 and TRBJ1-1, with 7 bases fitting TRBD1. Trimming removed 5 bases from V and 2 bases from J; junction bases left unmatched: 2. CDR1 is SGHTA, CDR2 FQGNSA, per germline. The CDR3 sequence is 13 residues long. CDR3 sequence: CASSPGGNTEAFF. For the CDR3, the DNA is TGTGCCAGCAGCCCAGGGGGAAACACTGAAGCTTTCTTT.

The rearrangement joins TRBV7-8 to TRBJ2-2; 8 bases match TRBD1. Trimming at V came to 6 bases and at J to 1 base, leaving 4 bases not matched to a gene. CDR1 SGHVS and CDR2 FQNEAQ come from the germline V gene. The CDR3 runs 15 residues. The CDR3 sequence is CASSKGTGNTGELFF. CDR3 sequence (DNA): TGTGCCAGCAGTAAAGGGACAGGGAACACCGGGGAGCTGTTTTTT.

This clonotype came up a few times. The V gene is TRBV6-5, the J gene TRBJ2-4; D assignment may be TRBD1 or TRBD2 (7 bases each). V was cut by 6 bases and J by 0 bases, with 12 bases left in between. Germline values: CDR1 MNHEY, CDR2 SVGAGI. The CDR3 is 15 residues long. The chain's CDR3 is CASRGGGLAKNIQYF. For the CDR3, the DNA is TGTGCCAGCAGGGGAGGGGGCCTAGCCAAAAACATTCAGTACTTC.

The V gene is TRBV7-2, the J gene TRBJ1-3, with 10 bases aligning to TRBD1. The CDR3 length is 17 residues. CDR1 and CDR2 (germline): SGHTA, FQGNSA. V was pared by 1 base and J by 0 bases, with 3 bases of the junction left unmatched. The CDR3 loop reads CASSLEGQGFSGNTIYF. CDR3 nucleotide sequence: TGTGCCAGCAGCTTAGAGGGACAGGGGTTCTCTGGAAACACCATATATTTT. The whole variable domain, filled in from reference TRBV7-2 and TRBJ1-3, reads GAGVSQSPSNKVTEKGKDVELRCDPISGHTALYWYRQSLGQGLEFLIYFQGNSAPDKSGLPSDRFSAERTGGSVSTLTIQRTQQEDSAVYLCASSLEGQGFSGNTIYFGEGSWLTVV.

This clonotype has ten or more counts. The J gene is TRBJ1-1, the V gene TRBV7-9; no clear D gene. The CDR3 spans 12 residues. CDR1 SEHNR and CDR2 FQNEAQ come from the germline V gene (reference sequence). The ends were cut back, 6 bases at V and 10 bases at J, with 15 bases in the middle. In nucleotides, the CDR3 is TGTGCCAGCAGGGCCAATGGCTTAGTAGCTTTCTTT. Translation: CASRANGLVAFF.

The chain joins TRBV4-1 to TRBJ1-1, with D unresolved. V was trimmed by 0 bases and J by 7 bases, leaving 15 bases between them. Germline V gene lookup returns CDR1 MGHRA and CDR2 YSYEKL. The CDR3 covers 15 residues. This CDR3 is CASSQERWQLNEAFF. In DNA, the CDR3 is TGCGCCAGCAGCCAAGAAAGATGGCAGTTAAATGAAGCTTTCTTT.

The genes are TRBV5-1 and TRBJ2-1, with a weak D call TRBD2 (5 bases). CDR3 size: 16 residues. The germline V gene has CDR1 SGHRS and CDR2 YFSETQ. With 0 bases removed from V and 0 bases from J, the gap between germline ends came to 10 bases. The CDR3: CASSLAPGSSYNEQFF. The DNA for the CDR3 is TGCGCCAGCAGCTTGGCCCCGGGGAGCTCCTACAATGAGCAGTTCTTC.

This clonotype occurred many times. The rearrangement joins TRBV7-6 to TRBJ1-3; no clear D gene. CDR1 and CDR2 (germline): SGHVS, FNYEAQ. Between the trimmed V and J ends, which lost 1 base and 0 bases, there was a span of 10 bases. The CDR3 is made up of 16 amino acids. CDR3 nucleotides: TGTGCCAGCAGCTTAGGGTCAGCGAGCTCTGGAAACACCATATATTTT. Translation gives CASSLGSASSGNTIYF. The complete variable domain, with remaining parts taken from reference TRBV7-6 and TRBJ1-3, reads GAGVSQSPRYKVTKRGQDVALRCDPISGHVSLYWYRQALGQGPEFLTYFNYEAQQDKSGLPNDRFSAERPEGSISTLTIQRTEQRDSAMYRCASSLGSASSGNTIYFGEGSWLTVV.

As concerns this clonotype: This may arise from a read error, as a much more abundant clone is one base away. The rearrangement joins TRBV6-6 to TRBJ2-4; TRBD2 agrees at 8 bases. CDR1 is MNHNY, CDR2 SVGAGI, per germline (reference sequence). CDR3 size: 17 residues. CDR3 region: CASSYTSGLTAKSIQYF. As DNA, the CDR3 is TGTGCCAGCAGTTACACTAGCGGCCTTACAGCCAAAAGCATTCAGTACTTC.

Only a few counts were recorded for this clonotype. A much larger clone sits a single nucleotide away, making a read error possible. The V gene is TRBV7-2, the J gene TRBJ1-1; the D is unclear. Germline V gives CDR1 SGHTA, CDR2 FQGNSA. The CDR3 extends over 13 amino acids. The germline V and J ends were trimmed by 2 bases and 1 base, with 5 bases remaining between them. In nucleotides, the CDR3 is TGTGCCAGCAGCTTACACAAGAACACTGAAGCTTTCTTT. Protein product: CASSLHKNTEAFF.

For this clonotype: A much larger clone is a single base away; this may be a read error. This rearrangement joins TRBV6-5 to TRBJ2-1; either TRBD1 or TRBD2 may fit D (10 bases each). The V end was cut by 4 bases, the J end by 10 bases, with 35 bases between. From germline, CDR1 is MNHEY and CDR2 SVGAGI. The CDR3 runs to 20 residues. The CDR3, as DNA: TGTGCCAGCAGTTTACGGGCGGGACAGGGGTGCTCTAGCGGGAGTCGCGAGCAGTTCTTC. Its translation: CASSLRAGQGCSSGSREQFF.